This TCR beta chain was recorded in a study of T cell repertoires in cytomegalovirus infection. The wider study: Selected CMV epitopes included recently identified HLA-C-restricted ones as well as well-studied HLA-B-restricted ones. Matching HLA type, along with CMV infection, was indicated by public TCR beta signatures. Study outcomes and limitations: Dominant in the ex vivo response were TCR beta clonotypes restricted by HLA-C and specific for CMV.

MiXCR, run by TCRdb on the reads, gives a single entry per CDR3 protein. This sample has roughly 500,000 distinct CDR3 sequences, with under 55% found just once. This clonotype was observed a handful of times. Its target is unknown. The CDR3 length is 14 residues. Between the trimmed V and J ends, which lost 8 bases and 0 bases, there was a span of 13 bases. In germline, CDR1 is MNHEY, CDR2 SMNVEV (reference sequence). Sequencing was performed on cultured PBMCs, taken from culture after CMV antigen stimulation. This receptor was taken from a human donor in good health (CMV status not recorded). Some clones in this sample may be carry-over from other donors' samples. The chain recombines TRBV27 with TRBJ2-5, with a possible D match to TRBD1 (6 bases). The CDR3 coding sequence is TGTGCCAGCCGGGTCGGACAGAACCAAGAGACCCAGTACTTC. It translates to CASRVGQNQETQYF.